The entry below describes one TCR beta chain. Noted time point: pre-sensitization, week 0. The sample's treatment: therapeutic diphenylcyclopropenone sensitization with weekly scalp DPC. These data originate in a study of human T cells and chemical hapten exposure. Study in general: The patient population, which was mostly female, had alopecia areata, totalis or universalis.

TCRdb processed the RACE reads anew with MiXCR; each CDR3 protein has one entry. The table lists approximately 180,000 distinct CDR3 sequences, around 30% of them singletons. The receptor comes from a woman aged 30 to 39 with alopecia areata. Some clones in this sample may be carry-over from other donors' samples. The sample consisted of whole blood, taken in connection with sensitization to the hapten diphenylcyclopropenone (DPC).

The CDR3 coding sequence is TGTGCCAGCAGGACTAGCGGGAGAGTTTACTACAATGAGCAGTTCTTC. Translation gives CASRTSGRVYYNEQFF. The chain employs TRBV28 and TRBJ2-1, with 12 bases that match TRBD2. Germline CDR1 reads MDHEN; CDR2 reads SYDVKM. There are 16 residues in the CDR3. Trimming cost V 6 bases and J 3 bases; bases outside gene matches: 6.